This TCR beta chain is from a study of graft-versus-host responses after intestinal transplantation. Study overall: Induction using anti-thymocyte globulin, followed by tacrolimus and steroids for 2 to 4 years, was given to all recipients.

This CDR3 contains 16 residues. CDR1 is LNHDA, CDR2 SQIVND, per germline (reference sequence). V shed 6 bases and J 8 bases; nucleotides not matched to a gene: 17. On this clone: Its antigen is as yet unknown. Different DNA sequences within this sample yield the same CDR3.

Regarding the study as a whole: Researchers found GvH clones in recipient marrow, and some showed up first in ileum or blood.

Clones were read by immunoSEQ multiplex PCR, and TCRdb kept only the in-frame ones, dropping some. The data contain about 82,000 clones, 75% to 95% of them singletons. This chain joins TRBV19 and TRBJ1-2; 8 nucleotides match TRBD1. The sequencing used unstimulated CD4+ T cells sorted from spleen or lymph node cells, collected before intestinal transplant. The sequence derives from a human donor who received an intestinal transplant. The CDR3 region has the DNA TGTGCCAGTAGCATATTGCGAGACAGGGGTAGTGAAGGCTACACCTTC. As protein: CASSILRDRGSEGYTF.